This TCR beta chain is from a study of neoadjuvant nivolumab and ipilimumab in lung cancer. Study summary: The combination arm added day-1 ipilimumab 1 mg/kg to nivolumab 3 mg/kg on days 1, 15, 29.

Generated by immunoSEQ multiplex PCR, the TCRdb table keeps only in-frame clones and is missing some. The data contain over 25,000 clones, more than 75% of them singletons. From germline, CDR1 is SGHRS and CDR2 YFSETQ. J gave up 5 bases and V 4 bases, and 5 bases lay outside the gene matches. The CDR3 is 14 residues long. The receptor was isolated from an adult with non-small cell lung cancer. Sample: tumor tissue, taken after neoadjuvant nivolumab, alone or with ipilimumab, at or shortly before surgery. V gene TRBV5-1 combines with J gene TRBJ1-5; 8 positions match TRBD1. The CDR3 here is CASSPGQGDQPQHF. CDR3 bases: TGCGCCAGCAGCCCCGGACAGGGCGATCAGCCCCAGCATTTT.